Listed below are T cell receptor beta chains from one sample, sequenced in a study of CD8 T cells in ankylosing spondylitis. TCRdb reprocessed the 5' RACE reads via MiXCR and lists one record per CDR3 protein. The data show 390,000 or so distinct CDR3 sequences, around 22% seen once. The sequencing sample was made of blood, either unsorted or a sorted T cell fraction (not recorded which). These receptor sequences come from a male donor with ankylosing spondylitis. Both conserved end residues are part of each CDR3. The order of the fields is clone size, J gene, V gene, D gene, CDR3 DNA, CDR3 protein. D genes are given only for firm matches. The size entry is marked missing in some rows and otherwise reads once, few, many or a size class.

>NA|TRBJ1-4|TRBV4-1|NA
TGCGCCAGCAGCCTGCGCCGGACTAATGAAAAACTGTTTTTT
CASSLRRTNEKLFF
>NA|TRBJ2-6|TRBV6-1|NA
TGTGCCACATCCGCCCCTGGGGCCAACGTCCTGACTTTC
CATSAPGANVLTF
>NA|TRBJ2-2|TRBV7-3|TRBD2
TGTGCCAGCAAACAGACTAGCGGGGTGAACACCGGGGAGCTGTTTTTT
CASKQTSGVNTGELFF
>NA|TRBJ2-1|TRBV7-3|NA
TGTGCCAGCAGCTCCTGGGCAGGAGTCCTCAATGAGCAGTTCTTC
CASSSWAGVLNEQFF
>NA|TRBJ2-7|TRBV28|NA
TGTGCCAGCAGTCGTCCCTACGAGCAGTACTTC
CASSRPYEQYF
>few|TRBJ2-5|TRBV4-3|NA
TGCGCCAGCAGCCACCTCAGGGGAGGGTACCAAGAGACCCAGTACTTC
CASSHLRGGYQETQYF
>NA|TRBJ2-4|TRBV3-1|TRBD1
TGTGCCAGCAGCCTAGACAGGGGGTTTTCCAAAAACATTCAGTACTTC
CASSLDRGFSKNIQYF
>few|TRBJ1-1|TRBV4-1|NA
TGCGCCAGCAGCCTGGGTAGTCGAGACACTGAAGCTTTCTTT
CASSLGSRDTEAFF
>NA|TRBJ2-3|TRBV28|TRBD2
TGTGGGACTAGCGGGAGGGCCCAAGATACGCAGTATTTT
CGTSGRAQDTQYF
>NA|TRBJ2-7|TRBV7-6|NA
TGTGCCAGCAGCCCACTCCCACTCGGTTCCTACGAGCAGTACTTC
CASSPLPLGSYEQYF
>NA|TRBJ2-1|TRBV20-1|NA
TGCAGTGCTGTAGGACAAAATGAGCAGTTCTTC
CSAVGQNEQFF
>NA|TRBJ2-7|TRBV4-1|NA
TGCGCCAGCAGCCACGCACCAGGCAGGAGGCCCTTAGAGCAGTACTTC
CASSHAPGRRPLEQYF
>NA|TRBJ2-5|TRBV12-3/TRBV12-4|NA
TGTGCCAGCTCCCAGGGGCCTTTTTTTAGAGAGACCCAGTACTTC
CASSQGPFFRETQYF
>few|TRBJ2-1|TRBV9|TRBD2
TGTGCCAGCAGCGTAGTGGGCGGGAGAGCGATCTTC
CASSVVGGRAIF
>few|TRBJ2-5|TRBV6-5|NA
TGTGCCAGCAGTTACATATGGGACGGCTACCAGTACTTC
CASSYIWDGYQYF
>few|TRBJ2-7|TRBV12-3/TRBV12-4|TRBD2
TGTGCCAGCAGGGGGGGGTTCTACGAGCAGTACTTC
CASRGGFYEQYF
>few|TRBJ2-1|TRBV10-3|TRBD1
TGTGCCACCGGACAGGGGGCAGGGGATGAGCAGTTCTTC
CATGQGAGDEQFF
>NA|TRBJ2-3|TRBV20-1|NA
TGCAGTGCTATATTCTTAGATACGCAGTATTTT
CSAIFLDTQYF
>few|TRBJ2-2|TRBV5-1|NA
TGCGCCAGCAGCTTGGCCTCGGGGGGCTTCGGGGAGCTGTTTTTT
CASSLASGGFGELFF
>few|TRBJ2-2|TRBV6-2/TRBV6-3|NA
TGTGCCAGCAGTTACGCTCAGGGGAACACCGGGGAGCTGTTTTTT
CASSYAQGNTGELFF
>NA|TRBJ1-2|TRBV19|NA
TGTGCCAGTAGTATAGGTATGGGAGATTATGGCTACACCTTC
CASSIGMGDYGYTF
>few|TRBJ1-4|TRBV28|NA
TGTGCCAGCAGTGCTGGGGTTGCAACTAATGAAAAACTGTTTTTT
CASSAGVATNEKLFF
>NA|TRBJ1-1|TRBV5-5|NA
TGTGCCAGCAGCTGGGGGGGGGTGGCTGAAGCTTTCTTT
CASSWGGVAEAFF
>NA|TRBJ1-5|TRBV2|TRBD1
TGTGCCAGCAGCTACGACAGGGATGGCAATCAGCCCCAGCATTTT
CASSYDRDGNQPQHF
>NA|TRBJ1-6|TRBV6-1|NA
TGTGCCAGCAGTAGAGAGCCGAACGATTCACCCCTCCACTTT
CASSREPNDSPLHF
>NA|TRBJ2-5|TRBV3-1|NA
TGTGCCAGCAGCTCGACGGGTATCACAGGGACCCAGTACTTC
CASSSTGITGTQYF
>NA|TRBJ2-2|TRBV3-1|NA
TGTGCCAGCAGCCAGGAATCCGGGAGCCAAGGCGGGGAGCTGTTTTTT
CASSQESGSQGGELFF
>NA|TRBJ2-2|TRBV10-3|NA
TGTGCCTCGGGGGCGGGAGAAAGGTACACCGGGGAGCTGTTTTTT
CASGAGERYTGELFF
>NA|TRBJ2-2|TRBV14|NA
TGTGCCAGCAGCCAAGTACAGTTATCCACCGGGGAGCTGTTTTTT
CASSQVQLSTGELFF
>NA|TRBJ2-5|TRBV20-1|TRBD2
TGCAGTGCACGGGGACTAGGATCACAAGAGACCCAGTACTTC
CSARGLGSQETQYF
>NA|TRBJ2-1|TRBV4-1|NA
TGCGCCAGCAGCCAAGATCCTAGCTTGCCCTACAATGAGCAGTTCTTC
CASSQDPSLPYNEQFF
>NA|TRBJ1-3|TRBV25-1|NA
TGTGCCAGCAGTCTGGCAGGCCGCTCTGGAAACACCATATATTTT
CASSLAGRSGNTIYF
>NA|TRBJ1-1|TRBV5-1|NA
TGCGCCAGCAGCTTGGCGGGGGAAACTGAAGCTTTCTTT
CASSLAGETEAFF